This passage covers 7 T cell receptor beta chains from one sample sequenced in a study of T-cell reconstitution after alpha-beta-depleted transplantation in children (TCRdb year 2016). Library creation used PCR. TCRdb names Illumina HiSeq 2500 as the instrument used. TCR libraries were prepared with molecular barcoding, using unique molecular identifiers to normalize TCRbeta repertoire quantification. TCRdb handled the public reads itself, with Q25 trimming in fastp and clone calling in MiXCR, and kept productive beta chains. Rows matching on CDR3 protein sequence are summarized as one entry with the most common DNA and genes. In this sample the table shows roughly 570,000 distinct CDR3 sequences, 25% to 30% of which occur a single time. The ten largest clones represent 30% to 45% of the sample. The treatment or condition label, as the study defines it: allogeneic hematopoietic cell transplantation with graft depleted of TCRalphabeta T cells and CD19 B cells.

Sequenced here: PBMCs, sampled before TCRalphabeta/CD19-depleted stem cell transplant. The source is a boy under three years old with Wiskott-Aldrich syndrome, due to receive a stem cell transplant.

The J gene is TRBJ2-3, the V gene TRBV7-6; D call uncertain. The germline V and J ends were trimmed by 3 bases and 6 bases, with 19 bases remaining between them. This CDR3 has 16 amino acids. Per germline, CDR1 SGHVS and CDR2 FNYEAQ. The DNA of the CDR3 is TGTGCCAGCAGCTTTCGGTATGCGACGGCCGGGGATACGCAGTATTTT. Protein: CASSFRYATAGDTQYF. Drawing the rest from reference TRBV7-6 and TRBJ2-3, the complete variable domain is GAGVSQSPRYKVTKRGQDVALRCDPISGHVSLYWYRQALGQGPEFLTYFNYEAQQDKSGLPNDRFSAERPEGSISTLTIQRTEQRDSAMYRCASSFRYATAGDTQYFGPGTRLTVL.

The chain has TRBV28 and TRBJ1-6; 7 positions agree with TRBD1. The V gene's germline CDR1 is MDHEN and CDR2 SYDVKM. CDR3 size: 14 residues. V lost 5 bases to trimming and J lost 10 bases; unmatched junction nucleotides: 8. The CDR3 bases are TGTGCCAGCAGTATACAGGGGCTTGGATCACCCCTCCACTTT. Its translation is CASSIQGLGSPLHF.

The genes are TRBV12-3 or TRBV12-4 and TRBJ2-1; TRBD1 agrees at 11 bases. The CDR3 length is 18 residues. The V gene end was trimmed by 5 bases and the J gene end by 9 bases; junction bases not matched to a gene: 18. The CDR3 region is CASSPPRRRDRGDGEQFF. CDR3 DNA sequence: TGTGCCAGCAGTCCCCCGAGGCGTCGGGACAGGGGGGATGGTGAGCAGTTCTTC.

This clonotype was seen more than once but under ten times. V is TRBV10-3 and J is TRBJ2-7, with D perhaps matching TRBD2 (6 bases). CDR1 and CDR2 (germline): ENHRY, SYGVKD. Trimming removed 2 bases from V and 2 bases from J, with 19 bases in between. CDR3 size: 17 residues. CDR3 sequence (DNA): TGTGCCATCAGTGAGCCGCCCCTTAGGGGACTTACCTACGAGCAGTACTTC. Its translation: CAISEPPLRGLTYEQYF.

The rearrangement uses TRBV24-1 and TRBJ2-7; D might be TRBD2 (5 bases). Trimming took 2 bases from V and 2 from J, leaving 9 bases between them. Per the germline V gene, CDR1 is KGHDR and CDR2 is SFDVKD. This CDR3 has 14 amino acids. The CDR3 region has the DNA TGTGCCACCAGTGATTCTAGCAAAACCTACGAGCAGTACTTC. As protein: CATSDSSKTYEQYF.

This clonotype appeared a few times. This chain links TRBV18 with TRBJ2-1; the D is unclear. This CDR3 comprises 13 residues. CDR1 and CDR2 from the germline V gene are KGHSH and LQKENI. The V and J ends lost 3 bases and 6 bases respectively, with 9 bases between them. Written as DNA, the CDR3 is TGTGCCAGCTCACCGTCCAAATCCAATGAGCAGTTCTTC. Translated, it gives CASSPSKSNEQFF.

The chain uses TRBV5-1 and TRBJ2-7, with D perhaps matching TRBD2 (6 bases). CDR1 and CDR2 from the germline V gene are SGHRS and YFSETQ. Trimming removed 4 bases from V and 7 bases from J, with 18 bases in between. This CDR3 is 14 amino acids long. CDR3 nucleotide sequence: TGCGCCAGCAGCGCGGGAACAGGTTTGTGGGAGCAGTACTTC. Amino acid sequence: CASSAGTGLWEQYF.